This is a list of T cell receptor beta chains from one sample in a study of shared clonotypes between healthy human individuals. Sequencing was performed with immunoSEQ multiplex PCR; in TCRdb, only in-frame clones are kept and a portion is missing. The sample lists hundreds of thousands of clones, roughly 70% occurring once. Sequencing was performed on memory CD4+ T cells sorted from blood. The origin of the receptors is a woman younger than 45 in good health. Both conserved end residues are trimmed from each CDR3. Fields, in order: V gene, clone size, J gene, CDR3 protein. The listing skips clone size in some rows; elsewhere it reads once, few, many or a size class.

V gene: TRBV2; clone size: -; J gene: TRBJ1-5; CDR3 protein: ASSEVQLNQPQH
V gene: TRBV4-1; clone size: -; J gene: TRBJ2-3; CDR3 protein: ASSALADITDTQY
V gene: TRBV6-5; clone size: -; J gene: TRBJ1-2; CDR3 protein: ASRKQRDVYGYT
V gene: TRBV5-4; clone size: once; J gene: TRBJ2-3; CDR3 protein: ASSFPGAPLTQY
V gene: TRBV5-1; clone size: -; J gene: TRBJ1-3; CDR3 protein: ASSPRAGGNTIY
V gene: TRBV5-4; clone size: -; J gene: TRBJ2-7; CDR3 protein: ASSLRDRGLYEQY
V gene: TRBV2; clone size: -; J gene: TRBJ2-1; CDR3 protein: ASSAGTSGATEQF
V gene: TRBV5-1; clone size: -; J gene: TRBJ1-1; CDR3 protein: ASSGGQPEGEAF
V gene: TRBV5-1; clone size: -; J gene: TRBJ2-3; CDR3 protein: ASSLVSGVSTDTQY
V gene: TRBV19; clone size: few; J gene: TRBJ2-3; CDR3 protein: ASSIGTDTQY
V gene: TRBV27; clone size: -; J gene: TRBJ2-5; CDR3 protein: ASSLGLPPETQY
V gene: TRBV27; clone size: -; J gene: TRBJ1-5; CDR3 protein: ASSASNRGNHQPQH
V gene: TRBV7-6; clone size: -; J gene: TRBJ2-7; CDR3 protein: ASSSKGRGGRGLYEQY
V gene: TRBV6-1; clone size: -; J gene: TRBJ1-5; CDR3 protein: ASSDLGGPAEPQH
V gene: TRBV14; clone size: many; J gene: TRBJ1-3; CDR3 protein: ASSQTTGLMDTIY
V gene: TRBV15; clone size: -; J gene: TRBJ1-3; CDR3 protein: ATSSLGGVGNTIY
V gene: TRBV7-3; clone size: many; J gene: TRBJ2-2; CDR3 protein: ASSRGTASTGELF
V gene: TRBV10-2; clone size: once; J gene: TRBJ2-3; CDR3 protein: ATTGSTDTQY
V gene: TRBV19; clone size: many; J gene: TRBJ1-4; CDR3 protein: ASKASTATNEKLF
V gene: TRBV4-1; clone size: few; J gene: TRBJ2-3; CDR3 protein: ASSQAAEGGRTQY
V gene: TRBV2; clone size: -; J gene: TRBJ1-2; CDR3 protein: ASIVDRASPGYT
V gene: TRBV5-4; clone size: few; J gene: TRBJ2-6; CDR3 protein: ASGGQFSGANVLT
V gene: TRBV25-1; clone size: -; J gene: TRBJ2-3; CDR3 protein: ASSRRDRAGTDTQY
V gene: TRBV28; clone size: -; J gene: TRBJ1-2; CDR3 protein: ASSSPQGSTTGYT
V gene: TRBV6-1; clone size: -; J gene: TRBJ2-7; CDR3 protein: ASSVGRVTYEQY
V gene: TRBV19; clone size: -; J gene: TRBJ2-1; CDR3 protein: ATRDAGYRNYNEQF
V gene: TRBV2; clone size: -; J gene: TRBJ1-5; CDR3 protein: ASKGGGVGNQPQH
V gene: TRBV4-1; clone size: -; J gene: TRBJ2-7; CDR3 protein: ASSPTPGGTSGRAYEQY
V gene: TRBV6-5; clone size: -; J gene: TRBJ2-2; CDR3 protein: ASSSLAGGDTGELF
V gene: TRBV27; clone size: -; J gene: TRBJ2-3; CDR3 protein: ASTLGGITDTQY
V gene: TRBV7-9; clone size: -; J gene: TRBJ1-2; CDR3 protein: ASSLDIGGYT
V gene: TRBV5-4; clone size: once; J gene: TRBJ2-5; CDR3 protein: ASRRAGVETQY
V gene: TRBV7-6; clone size: few; J gene: TRBJ2-4; CDR3 protein: ASSLFLVQKNIQY
V gene: TRBV27; clone size: -; J gene: TRBJ2-7; CDR3 protein: ASRTTATGTGPERQY
V gene: TRBV5-6; clone size: -; J gene: TRBJ2-1; CDR3 protein: ASRIPGLQGVSEQF
V gene: TRBV5-5; clone size: -; J gene: TRBJ2-2; CDR3 protein: ASSFWAGELF
V gene: TRBV19; clone size: -; J gene: TRBJ1-2; CDR3 protein: ASSTPDRGGYGYT
V gene: TRBV19; clone size: -; J gene: TRBJ1-5; CDR3 protein: ASSWDSGQPQH
V gene: TRBV7-2; clone size: -; J gene: TRBJ1-2; CDR3 protein: ASSVRWTGVKGYT
V gene: TRBV6-1; clone size: few; J gene: TRBJ1-1; CDR3 protein: ASREGARSVNTEAF
V gene: TRBV7-9; clone size: -; J gene: TRBJ2-7; CDR3 protein: ASSGTSGSYEQY
V gene: TRBV10-3; clone size: -; J gene: TRBJ2-7; CDR3 protein: AISESDRTSSYEQY
V gene: TRBV21-1; clone size: few; J gene: TRBJ2-7; CDR3 protein: ASSKLPRGQGIEQY
V gene: TRBV5-8; clone size: -; J gene: TRBJ2-5; CDR3 protein: ASTLGQQETQY
V gene: TRBV18; clone size: -; J gene: TRBJ2-3; CDR3 protein: ASSPPARSTDTQY